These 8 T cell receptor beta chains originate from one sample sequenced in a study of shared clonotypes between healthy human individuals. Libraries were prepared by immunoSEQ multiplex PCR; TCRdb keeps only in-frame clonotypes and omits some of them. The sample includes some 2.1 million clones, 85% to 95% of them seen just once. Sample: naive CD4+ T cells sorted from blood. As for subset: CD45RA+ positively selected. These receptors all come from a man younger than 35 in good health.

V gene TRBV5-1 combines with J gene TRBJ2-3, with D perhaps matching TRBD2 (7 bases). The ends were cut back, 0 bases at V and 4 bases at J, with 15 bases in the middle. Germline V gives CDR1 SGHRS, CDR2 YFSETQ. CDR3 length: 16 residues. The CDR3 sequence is CASSLAGGGRADTQYF. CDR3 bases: TGCGCCAGCAGCTTGGCAGGCGGGGGCCGGGCAGATACGCAGTATTTT. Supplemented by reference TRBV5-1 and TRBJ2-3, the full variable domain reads KAGVTQTPRYLIKTRGQQVTLSCSPISGHRSVSWYQQTPGQGLQFLFEYFSETQRNKGNFPGRFSGRQFSNSRSEMNVSTLELGDSALYLCASSLAGGGRADTQYFGPGTRLTVL.

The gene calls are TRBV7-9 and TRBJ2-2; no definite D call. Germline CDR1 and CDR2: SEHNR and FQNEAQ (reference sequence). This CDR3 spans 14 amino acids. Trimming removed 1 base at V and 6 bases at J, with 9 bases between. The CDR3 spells CASSLGGPAGELFF. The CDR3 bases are TGTGCCAGCAGCTTAGGAGGCCCGGCCGGGGAGCTGTTTTTT.

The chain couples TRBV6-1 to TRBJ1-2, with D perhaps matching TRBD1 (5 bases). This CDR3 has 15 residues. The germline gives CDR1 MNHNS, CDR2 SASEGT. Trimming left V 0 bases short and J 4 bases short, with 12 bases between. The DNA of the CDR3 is TGTGCCAGCAGTGAAGCGTGGGACGGAATCTATGGCTACACCTTC. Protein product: CASSEAWDGIYGYTF.

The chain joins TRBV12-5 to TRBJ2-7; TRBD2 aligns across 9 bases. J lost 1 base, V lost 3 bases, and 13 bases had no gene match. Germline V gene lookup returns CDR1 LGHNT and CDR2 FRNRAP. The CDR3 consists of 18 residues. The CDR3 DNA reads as TGTGCTAGTGGTTTACTCATGGCACTAGCGGGTAAATCCTACGAGCAGTACTTC. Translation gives CASGLLMALAGKSYEQYF.

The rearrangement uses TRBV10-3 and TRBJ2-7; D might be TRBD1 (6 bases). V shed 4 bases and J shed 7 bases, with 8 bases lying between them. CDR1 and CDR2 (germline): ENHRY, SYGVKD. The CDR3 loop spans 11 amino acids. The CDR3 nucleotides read TGTGCCATCAGTGCGGACAGAGAGCAGTACTTC. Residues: CAISADREQYF.

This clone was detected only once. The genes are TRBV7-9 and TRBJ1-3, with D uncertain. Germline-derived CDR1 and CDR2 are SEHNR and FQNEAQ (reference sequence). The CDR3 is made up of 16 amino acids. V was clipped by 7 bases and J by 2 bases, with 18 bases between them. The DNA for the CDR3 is TGTGCCAGCATACTCGAGGCTACGGGTGCTGGAAACACCATATATTTT. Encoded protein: CASILEATGAGNTIYF.

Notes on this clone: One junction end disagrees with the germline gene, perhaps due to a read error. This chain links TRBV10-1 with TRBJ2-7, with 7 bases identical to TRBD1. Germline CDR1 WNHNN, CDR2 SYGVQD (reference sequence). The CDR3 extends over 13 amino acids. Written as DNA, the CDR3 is TGCGCCACCTCGACAGGGCAATTGTACGGGCAGTACTTC. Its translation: CATSTGQLYGQYF.

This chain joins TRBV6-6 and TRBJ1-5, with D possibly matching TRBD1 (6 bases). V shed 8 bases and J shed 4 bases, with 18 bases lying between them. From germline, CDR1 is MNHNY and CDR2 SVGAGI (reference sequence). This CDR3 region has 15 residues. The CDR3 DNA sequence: TGTGCCAGCTCCAGACCGGGACAAGATAATCAGCCCCAGCATTTT. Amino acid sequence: CASSRPGQDNQPQHF.